Below are 18 T cell receptor beta chains sequenced from a single sample in a study of OX40 agonist ivuxolimab in advanced cancers. This table comes from immunoSEQ multiplex PCR, and its TCRdb copy is limited to in-frame clones, with some not included. The sample records 55,000 to 60,000 clones, approximately 86% being singletons. The material sequenced was CD4+ or CD8+ T cells sorted from blood, taken in a trial of the OX40 agonist ivuxolimab. The source of these receptors is an adult with an advanced solid tumor such as melanoma, head and neck, liver or kidney cancer.

The chain is built from TRBV28 and TRBJ1-5; no clear D gene. V lost 3 bases, J lost 1 base, and 7 bases lay in between. The CDR3 totals 14 residues. Per germline, CDR1 MDHEN and CDR2 SYDVKM. In nucleotides, the CDR3 is TGTGCCAGCAGTTTGACGGGGAGCAATCAGCCCCAGCATTTT. Encoded protein: CASSLTGSNQPQHF.

In nucleotides, the CDR3 is TGTGCCAGCAGCCCGACCGGGACAATGGTCGGAGAGACCCAGTACTTC. It specifies CASSPTGTMVGETQYF. This sequence joins TRBV6-4 and TRBJ2-5; TRBD1 is a possible D gene (6 bases). Germline CDR1 reads MRHNA; CDR2 reads SNTAGT. V was trimmed by 6 bases and J by 4 bases, leaving 21 bases between them. The CDR3 sequence is 16 residues long.

This clone was seen just once. This chain uses TRBV7-9 with TRBJ1-2, with a tentative D call TRBD1 (5 bases). The CDR3 is 12 amino acids. Germline loops: CDR1 SEHNR, CDR2 FQNEAQ (reference sequence). V was clipped by 5 bases and J by 2 bases, with 6 bases between them. This CDR3 reads CASSRDNYGYTF. The CDR3 DNA reads as TGTGCCAGCAGCCGGGACAACTATGGCTACACCTTC.

In its sample, this clone was seen once. This chain uses TRBV19 with TRBJ2-7; D unclear. Trimming shortened V by 3 bases and J by 3 bases, and 6 bases separated the two germline ends. This CDR3 has 12 amino acids. Germline CDR1 is LNHDA and CDR2 is SQIVND (reference sequence). CDR3 DNA: TGTGCCAGTAGTATTGCCGGCTACGAGCAGTACTTC. Encoded protein: CASSIAGYEQYF.

The gene calls are TRBV5-1 and TRBJ2-2; D unclear. V lost 3 bases and J 4 bases, leaving 7 bases between the germline ends. The CDR3 covers 13 residues. Germline values: CDR1 SGHRS, CDR2 YFSETQ. CDR3 nucleotide sequence: TGCGCCAGCAGCTACGGAGTCACCGGGGAGCTGTTTTTT. Encoded protein: CASSYGVTGELFF.

The rearrangement joins TRBV5-4 to TRBJ1-3; D unresolved. The germline CDR1 and CDR2 sequences are SGHNT and YYREEE (reference sequence). The CDR3 has 15 residues. Trimming stripped 2 bases from V and 1 base from J, with 10 bases between. The CDR3 protein is CASSFGGQSGNTIYF. The CDR3 bases are TGTGCCAGCAGCTTCGGAGGGCAGTCTGGAAACACCATATATTTT.

The chain is built from TRBV7-2 and TRBJ2-3; 9 nucleotides line up with TRBD2. The CDR3 loop spans 17 amino acids. Germline values: CDR1 SGHTA, CDR2 FQGNSA. Unmatched junction bases numbered 10, after V lost 1 base and J lost 5 bases. The CDR3 sequence is CASSLGFSGGRGDTQYF. The CDR3 nucleotides are TGTGCCAGCAGCTTAGGATTTAGCGGGGGCCGGGGAGATACGCAGTATTTT.

The chain combines TRBV11-3 with TRBJ2-1; TRBD2 agrees at 9 bases. CDR1 and CDR2 from the germline V gene are SGHNT and YENEEA. This CDR3 has 14 residues. V dropped 5 bases and J dropped 12; count of bases not matched to a gene: 11. CDR3 sequence reads: CASSRSGGTGGQFF. The CDR3 nucleotides read TGTGCCAGCAGCCGTAGCGGGGGCACCGGGGGGCAGTTCTTC.

V is TRBV7-2 and J is TRBJ1-5; D gene ambiguous. CDR3 size: 15 residues. From germline, CDR1 is SGHTA and CDR2 FQGNSA. With 2 bases removed from V and 1 base from J, the gap between germline ends came to 9 bases. The CDR3 DNA follows: TGTGCCAGCAGCTTATGGGTGGGAAGCAATCAGCCCCAGCATTTT. Amino acids: CASSLWVGSNQPQHF.

The J gene is TRBJ2-7, the V gene TRBV5-4, with 8 bases aligning to TRBD2. J gave up 4 bases and V 4 bases, and 1 base lay outside the gene matches. This CDR3 region has 12 residues. Germline lookup yields CDR1 SGHNT and CDR2 YYREEE (reference sequence). The CDR3 DNA is TGTGCCAGCAGCCGGGGGGGGTACGAGCAGTACTTC. This translates into CASSRGGYEQYF.

The CDR3 loop is CAWSGLGNSPLHF. In DNA, the CDR3 is TGTGCCTGGAGTGGCTTGGGGAATTCACCCCTCCACTTT. The chain joins TRBV30 to TRBJ1-6; D gene uncertain. Trimming shortened V by 1 base and J by 7 bases, and 8 bases separated the two germline ends. Germline V gene data show CDR1 as GTSNPN and CDR2 as SVGIG (reference sequence). The CDR3 sequence is 13 residues long.

J is TRBJ2-1 and V is TRBV4-1; 7 nucleotides match TRBD2. V dropped 0 bases and J dropped 4; count of bases not matched to a gene: 9. The CDR3 runs to 17 residues. Germline CDR1 reads MGHRA; CDR2 reads YSYEKL. The chain's CDR3 is CASSQDLTGGSYNEQFF. For the CDR3, the DNA is TGCGCCAGCAGCCAAGATCTGACGGGAGGCTCTTACAATGAGCAGTTCTTC.

The V gene is TRBV28, the J gene TRBJ1-5, with a tentative D call TRBD1 (5 bases). Germline lookup yields CDR1 MDHEN and CDR2 SYDVKM. V was cut by 7 bases and J by 3 bases, with 19 bases left in between. CDR3 length: 16 residues. The CDR3 nucleotides are TGTGCCAGCACTACAAAGGGACGGAATCTCAATCAGCCCCAGCATTTT. Its translation is CASTTKGRNLNQPQHF.

The CDR3, as DNA: TGTGCCTGGAACCCGGGACAAAATCCTAATGAGCAGTTCTTC. It yields the protein CAWNPGQNPNEQFF. V and J are TRBV30 and TRBJ2-1; possibly TRBD1 for D (6 bases). Trimming took off 4 bases at V and 7 bases at J, with 17 bases between the two ends. This CDR3 has 14 amino acids. Germline values: CDR1 GTSNPN, CDR2 SVGIG (reference sequence).

The V gene is TRBV7-3, the J gene TRBJ2-1; D unresolved. The CDR3 extends over 13 amino acids. Looked up from germline, CDR1 is SGHTA and CDR2 is FQGTGA. V lost 4 bases to trimming and J lost 4 bases, with 8 bases between them. The CDR3 is CASSSQLYNEQFF. For the CDR3, the DNA is TGTGCCAGCAGCTCCCAACTTTACAATGAGCAGTTCTTC.

CDR3 nucleotide sequence: TGTGCCAGCAGCTTAATGGGCACGAACACTGAAGCTTTCTTT. As protein: CASSLMGTNTEAFF. V is TRBV7-9 and J is TRBJ1-1, with unresolved D. Trimming removed 2 bases at V and 1 base at J, with 8 bases between. The CDR3 covers 14 residues. The V gene's germline CDR1 is SEHNR and CDR2 FQNEAQ (reference sequence).

In this sample, this clone turned up once. The rearrangement uses TRBV29-1 and TRBJ2-7; 13 bases line up with TRBD2. In germline, CDR1 is SQVTM, CDR2 ANQGSEA. V shed 6 bases, J shed 9 bases, and the junction held 5 bases outside the gene matches. The CDR3 extends over 12 amino acids. This chain's CDR3 is CSVGLAGEVQYF. Here the CDR3 DNA reads TGCAGCGTAGGACTAGCGGGAGAAGTGCAGTACTTC.

This rearrangement joins TRBV5-1 to TRBJ1-4; a possible D gene is TRBD1 (5 bases). The V end was cut by 4 bases, the J end by 8 bases, with 24 bases between. The CDR3 sequence is 17 residues long. Germline V lookup: CDR1 SGHRS, CDR2 YFSETQ. CDR3 sequence (DNA): TGCGCCAGCAGCCCGAGTTTTCAGGGTAGAGGAGGGGAAAAACTGTTTTTT. Translated: CASSPSFQGRGGEKLFF.